These 10 T cell receptor beta chains originate from one sample sequenced in a study of T cell responses to AZD1222 COVID-19 vaccine. TCRdb's copy holds only in-frame clones and misses some; the assay was immunoSEQ multiplex PCR. Of under 200,000 clones listed, roughly nine tenths are singletons. The material was peripheral blood, obtained on day 0 of AZD1222 vaccination. The receptors were sampled from an adult in good health.

This chain uses TRBV9 with TRBJ1-2; D uncertain. Germline CDR1 is SGDLS and CDR2 is YYNGEE. V lost 0 bases, J lost 6 bases, and 12 bases lay in between. The CDR3 contains 14 residues. Written as DNA, the CDR3 is TGTGCCAGCAGCGTAGGAGGGAAAGGCGATGGCTACACCTTC. This encodes CASSVGGKGDGYTF. The full variable domain, rest sourced from reference TRBV9 and TRBJ1-2, is DSGVTQTPKHLITATGQRVTLRCSPRSGDLSVYWYQQSLDQGLQFLIQYYNGEERAKGNILERFSAQQFPDLHSELNLSSLELGDSALYFCASSVGGKGDGYTFGSGTRLTVV.

The chain couples TRBV7-9 to TRBJ1-1, with 7 nucleotides matching TRBD1. V was clipped by 5 bases and J by 9 bases; unmatched bases: 12. The CDR3 consists of 14 residues. Looked up from germline, CDR1 is SEHNR and CDR2 is FQNEAQ (reference sequence). The CDR3 protein is CASSPNRDSNQAFF. The CDR3, as DNA: TGTGCCAGCAGCCCGAACCGGGACAGCAACCAAGCTTTCTTT.

The V gene is TRBV2, the J gene TRBJ1-5, with unresolved D. The CDR3 loop spans 13 amino acids. Germline V gives CDR1 SNHLY, CDR2 FYNNEI. V was shortened by 3 bases and J by 4 bases, with 7 bases between the two germline ends. The CDR3 loop reads CASSDGVNQPQHF. DNA for the CDR3: TGTGCCAGCAGTGACGGAGTTAATCAGCCCCAGCATTTT.

The rearrangement uses TRBV4-3 and TRBJ1-5, with TRBD1 as a possible D gene (5 bases). V was shortened by 0 bases and J by 4 bases, with 19 bases between the two germline ends. The CDR3 runs to 18 residues. Germline CDR1 reads LGHNA; CDR2 reads YSLEER. The CDR3 nucleotides read TGCGCCAGCAGCCAAGATACCCCTGAGCCCGGGGGTAATCAGCCCCAGCATTTT. Translated, it gives CASSQDTPEPGGNQPQHF.

The rearrangement uses TRBV6-2 or TRBV6-3 and TRBJ2-5, with TRBD2 identical over 7 bases. V lost 0 bases to trimming and J lost 5 bases; unmatched junction nucleotides: 3. The CDR3 spans 14 residues. Germline assignment: CDR1 MNHEY and CDR2 SVGEGT. The CDR3 DNA sequence: TGTGCCAGCAGTTACTCTCGGGAGGCGGAGACCCAGTACTTC. This sequence encodes CASSYSREAETQYF.

The chain joins TRBV12-3 or TRBV12-4 to TRBJ1-1; D uncertain. Trimming left V 0 bases short and J 3 bases short, with 5 bases between. The CDR3 loop spans 13 amino acids. The CDR3 reads CASSLASYTEAFF. DNA of the CDR3: TGTGCCAGCAGTTTAGCGAGCTACACTGAAGCTTTCTTT.

The V call is TRBV6-1, the J call TRBJ1-1; no firm D call. V was trimmed by 2 bases and J by 2 bases, leaving 27 bases between them. The CDR3 contains 20 residues. Germline V CDR1 and CDR2: MNHNS, SASEGT. The CDR3 bases are TGTGCCAGCAGTGAAAAAGGGTCGGGGATCGTGGGCCCGCCTAACACTGAAGCTTTCTTT. Translated, it gives CASSEKGSGIVGPPNTEAFF.

The J gene is TRBJ2-7, the V gene TRBV28; D perhaps matches TRBD2 (6 bases). Germline V lookup: CDR1 MDHEN, CDR2 SYDVKM. Deletions cut 4 bases from V and 6 bases from J, with 16 bases between. The CDR3 is 14 amino acids. CDR3 in amino acids: CASSSDGTSGEQYF. CDR3 DNA: TGTGCCAGCAGTTCCGACGGGACTTCCGGCGAGCAGTACTTC.

The chain has TRBV29-1 and TRBJ1-2; D not certain. The germline V gene has CDR1 SQVTM and CDR2 ANQGSEA. Trimming pared 0 bases from V and 4 bases from J, leaving 6 bases between. The CDR3 consists of 12 residues. Here the CDR3 reads CSVEDATYGYTF. The CDR3 bases are TGCAGCGTTGAAGATGCCACCTATGGCTACACCTTC.

This sequence joins TRBV30 and TRBJ2-3, with 12 bases matching TRBD2. This CDR3 is built from 16 residues. Trimming took 3 bases from V and 7 from J; bases not matched to a gene: 11. The V gene's germline CDR1 is GTSNPN and CDR2 SVGIG (reference sequence). The CDR3 is CAWSRKTSGSMNTQYF. CDR3 nucleotides: TGTGCCTGGAGCCGGAAGACTAGCGGGAGTATGAATACGCAGTATTTT.